This is a list of T cell receptor beta chains from one sample in a study of blood T cell repertoires in COVID-19. Clones were read by immunoSEQ multiplex PCR, and TCRdb kept only the in-frame ones, dropping some. Seen here are some 130,000 clones, around 80% observed once, and the top ten hold 5% to 6.5%. The source material was PBMCs or T cells enriched from blood (not recorded which). Receptors were obtained from a woman aged 45-65 years who had recovered from COVID-19. CDR3s include the opening cysteine and the closing phenylalanine or tryptophan. The order of the fields is J gene, D gene, clone size, V gene, CDR3 protein, CDR3 DNA. D genes are given only for firm matches. The listing skips clone size in some rows; elsewhere it reads once, few, many or a size class.

j_call: TRBJ2-5; d_call: TRBD2; clone_size: NA; v_call: TRBV6-6; cdr3_aa: CASSLAGGQETQYF; cdr3_nt: TGTGCCAGCAGTCTAGCGGGGGGCCAAGAGACCCAGTACTTC
j_call: TRBJ2-3; d_call: NA; clone_size: NA; v_call: TRBV12-3/TRBV12-4; cdr3_aa: CASSLGGADTQYF; cdr3_nt: TGTGCCAGCAGTTTAGGGGGGGCAGATACGCAGTATTTT
j_call: TRBJ2-7; d_call: NA; clone_size: many; v_call: TRBV28; cdr3_aa: CASSLTIRVPTYEQYF; cdr3_nt: TGTGCCAGCAGTTTAACAATCAGGGTCCCGACCTACGAGCAGTACTTC
j_call: TRBJ1-1; d_call: NA; clone_size: NA; v_call: TRBV4-2; cdr3_aa: CASSQDRGGNTEAFF; cdr3_nt: TGTGCCAGCAGCCAAGATCGGGGCGGGAATACTGAAGCTTTCTTT
j_call: TRBJ2-1; d_call: NA; clone_size: NA; v_call: TRBV9; cdr3_aa: CASSVVRGSAPYNEQFF; cdr3_nt: TGTGCCAGCAGCGTAGTAAGGGGATCGGCCCCCTACAATGAGCAGTTCTTC
j_call: TRBJ1-5; d_call: NA; clone_size: once; v_call: TRBV6-5; cdr3_aa: CASKMRIYSNQPQHF; cdr3_nt: TGTGCCAGCAAAATGCGCATCTATAGCAATCAGCCCCAGCATTTT
j_call: TRBJ2-3; d_call: NA; clone_size: many; v_call: TRBV24-1; cdr3_aa: CATSDYRASSTDTQYF; cdr3_nt: TGTGCCACCAGTGACTACAGGGCTTCTAGCACAGATACGCAGTATTTT
j_call: TRBJ1-5; d_call: TRBD1; clone_size: few; v_call: TRBV18; cdr3_aa: CASSPQGDNQPQHF; cdr3_nt: TGTGCCAGCTCACCTCAGGGGGACAATCAGCCCCAGCATTTT
j_call: TRBJ2-7; d_call: TRBD2; clone_size: NA; v_call: TRBV7-2; cdr3_aa: CASSPGSGGAYEQYF; cdr3_nt: TGTGCCAGCAGCCCCGGCAGCGGGGGAGCCTACGAGCAGTACTTC
j_call: TRBJ1-5; d_call: NA; clone_size: few; v_call: TRBV19; cdr3_aa: CASSPPQGHASGNQPQHF; cdr3_nt: TGTGCCAGTAGCCCCCCCCAGGGTCATGCGAGCGGCAATCAGCCCCAGCATTTT
j_call: TRBJ2-1; d_call: TRBD2; clone_size: few; v_call: TRBV29-1; cdr3_aa: CSARLAGGREQFF; cdr3_nt: TGCAGCGCCCGACTAGCGGGGGGGCGGGAGCAGTTCTTC
j_call: TRBJ1-2; d_call: NA; clone_size: NA; v_call: TRBV30; cdr3_aa: CAWSVLRWGVYGYTF; cdr3_nt: TGTGCCTGGAGTGTACTGAGATGGGGGGTTTATGGCTACACCTTC
j_call: TRBJ2-1; d_call: TRBD2; clone_size: NA; v_call: TRBV5-4; cdr3_aa: CASSSGLAGGRYNEQFF; cdr3_nt: TGTGCCAGCAGTTCGGGACTAGCGGGGGGGCGGTACAATGAGCAGTTCTTC
j_call: TRBJ1-1; d_call: NA; clone_size: NA; v_call: TRBV6-5; cdr3_aa: CASSFLSGNTEAFF; cdr3_nt: TGTGCCAGCAGTTTTCTTTCGGGGAACACTGAAGCTTTCTTT
j_call: TRBJ1-2; d_call: TRBD1; clone_size: NA; v_call: TRBV9; cdr3_aa: CASSVSGGTGGLRALGYTF; cdr3_nt: TGTGCCAGCAGCGTATCCGGGGGGACAGGGGGACTTCGGGCATTGGGCTACACCTTC
j_call: TRBJ2-1; d_call: TRBD2; clone_size: NA; v_call: TRBV12-3/TRBV12-4; cdr3_aa: CASSWTSNNEQFF; cdr3_nt: TGTGCCAGCAGTTGGACTAGCAATAATGAGCAGTTCTTC
j_call: TRBJ1-3; d_call: NA; clone_size: NA; v_call: TRBV5-1; cdr3_aa: CASSLSGDSGNTIYF; cdr3_nt: TGCGCCAGCAGTTTATCAGGGGACTCTGGAAACACCATATATTTT
j_call: TRBJ1-3; d_call: NA; clone_size: NA; v_call: TRBV10-2; cdr3_aa: CASSPSSSGNTIYF; cdr3_nt: TGCGCCAGCAGTCCGTCTAGCTCTGGAAACACCATATATTTT
j_call: TRBJ1-6; d_call: NA; clone_size: NA; v_call: TRBV2; cdr3_aa: CATNQEDSPLHF; cdr3_nt: TGTGCCACCAATCAGGAGGACTCACCCCTCCACTTT
j_call: TRBJ2-2; d_call: NA; clone_size: NA; v_call: TRBV11-3; cdr3_aa: CASSRGSGELFF; cdr3_nt: TGTGCCAGCAGCAGGGGATCCGGGGAGCTGTTTTTT
j_call: TRBJ1-2; d_call: TRBD1; clone_size: NA; v_call: TRBV28; cdr3_aa: CASSLLGQGYGYTF; cdr3_nt: TGTGCCAGCAGTTTACTGGGACAGGGCTATGGCTACACCTTC
j_call: TRBJ2-5; d_call: TRBD1; clone_size: NA; v_call: TRBV5-1; cdr3_aa: CASSFTGGKETQYF; cdr3_nt: TGCGCCAGCAGCTTTACAGGGGGCAAAGAGACCCAGTACTTC
j_call: TRBJ1-5; d_call: TRBD1; clone_size: NA; v_call: TRBV28; cdr3_aa: CASRYGHRGLGQPQHF; cdr3_nt: TGTGCCAGCAGGTACGGTCACAGGGGTTTGGGGCAGCCCCAGCATTTT
j_call: TRBJ2-7; d_call: NA; clone_size: NA; v_call: TRBV5-1; cdr3_aa: CASSLASNRVSGEQYF; cdr3_nt: TGCGCCAGCAGCTTGGCATCAAACAGGGTGTCCGGGGAGCAGTACTTC
j_call: TRBJ1-5; d_call: NA; clone_size: NA; v_call: TRBV6-5; cdr3_aa: CASSYPSGLTHF; cdr3_nt: TGTGCCAGCAGTTATCCCTCGGGACTGACTCATTTT
j_call: TRBJ2-5; d_call: NA; clone_size: NA; v_call: TRBV19; cdr3_aa: CASSISRQETQYF; cdr3_nt: TGTGCCAGTAGTATATCACGGCAAGAGACCCAGTACTTC
j_call: TRBJ2-5; d_call: TRBD1; clone_size: NA; v_call: TRBV11-3; cdr3_aa: CASSSGTGGETQYF; cdr3_nt: TGTGCCAGCAGCTCCGGGACAGGGGGAGAGACCCAGTACTTC
j_call: TRBJ2-7; d_call: NA; clone_size: NA; v_call: TRBV2; cdr3_aa: CARGRGRGEQYF; cdr3_nt: TGTGCCAGGGGCAGGGGAAGGGGCGAGCAGTACTTC
j_call: TRBJ1-1; d_call: NA; clone_size: few; v_call: TRBV19; cdr3_aa: CASADGGVTEAFF; cdr3_nt: TGTGCCAGTGCTGACGGAGGGGTCACTGAAGCTTTCTTT
j_call: TRBJ1-4; d_call: NA; clone_size: NA; v_call: TRBV9; cdr3_aa: CASSLTIVGEKLFF; cdr3_nt: TGTGCCAGCAGCTTGACAATCGTCGGTGAAAAACTGTTTTTT
j_call: TRBJ1-1; d_call: TRBD1; clone_size: NA; v_call: TRBV19; cdr3_aa: CASRDRGQSHTEAFF; cdr3_nt: TGTGCCAGTAGGGACAGGGGGCAATCCCACACTGAAGCTTTCTTT